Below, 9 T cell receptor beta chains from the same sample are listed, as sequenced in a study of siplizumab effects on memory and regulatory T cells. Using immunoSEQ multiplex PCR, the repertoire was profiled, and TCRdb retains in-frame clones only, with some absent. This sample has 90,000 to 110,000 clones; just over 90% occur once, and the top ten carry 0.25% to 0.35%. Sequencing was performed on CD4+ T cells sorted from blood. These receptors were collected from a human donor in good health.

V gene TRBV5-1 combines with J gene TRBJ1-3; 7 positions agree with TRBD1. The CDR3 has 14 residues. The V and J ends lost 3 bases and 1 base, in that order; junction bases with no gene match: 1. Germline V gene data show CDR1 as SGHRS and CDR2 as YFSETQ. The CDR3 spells CASSSGGSGNTIYF. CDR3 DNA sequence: TGCGCCAGCAGCTCAGGGGGGTCTGGAAACACCATATATTTT.

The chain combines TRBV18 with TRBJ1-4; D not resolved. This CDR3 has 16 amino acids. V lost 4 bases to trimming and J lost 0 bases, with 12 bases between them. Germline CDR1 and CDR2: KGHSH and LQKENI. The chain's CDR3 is CASSLTAGATNEKLFF. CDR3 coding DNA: TGTGCCAGCTCACTAACGGCCGGGGCAACTAATGAAAAACTGTTTTTT.

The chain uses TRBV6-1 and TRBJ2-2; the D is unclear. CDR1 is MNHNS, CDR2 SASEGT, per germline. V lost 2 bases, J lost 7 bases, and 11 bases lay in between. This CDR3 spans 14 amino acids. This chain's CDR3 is CASSELPAGGELFF. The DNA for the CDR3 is TGTGCCAGCAGTGAACTACCCGCCGGCGGGGAGCTGTTTTTT.

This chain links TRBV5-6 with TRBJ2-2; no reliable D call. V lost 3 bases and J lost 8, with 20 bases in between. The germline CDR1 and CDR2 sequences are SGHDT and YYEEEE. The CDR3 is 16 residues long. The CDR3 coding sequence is TGTGCCAGCAGCTCCCTCCCGGCCGGAAGTGTGGGGGAGCTGTTTTTT. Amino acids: CASSSLPAGSVGELFF.

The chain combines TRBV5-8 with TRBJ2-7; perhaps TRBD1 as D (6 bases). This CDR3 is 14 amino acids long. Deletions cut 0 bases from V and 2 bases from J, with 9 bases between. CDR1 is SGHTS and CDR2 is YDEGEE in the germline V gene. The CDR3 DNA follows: TGTGCCAGCAGCTTGGACAGGGCCACCTACGAGCAGTACTTC. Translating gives CASSLDRATYEQYF. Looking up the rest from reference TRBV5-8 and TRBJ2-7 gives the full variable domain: EAGVTQSPTHLIKTRGQQATLRCSPISGHTSVYWYQQALGLGLQFLLWYDEGEERNRGNFPPRFSGRQFPNYSSELNVNALELEDSALYLCASSLDRATYEQYFGPGTRLTVT.

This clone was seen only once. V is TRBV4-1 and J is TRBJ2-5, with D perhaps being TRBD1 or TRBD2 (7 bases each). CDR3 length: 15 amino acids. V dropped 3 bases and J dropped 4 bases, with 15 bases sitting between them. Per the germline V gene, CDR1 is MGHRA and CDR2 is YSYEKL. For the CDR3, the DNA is TGCGCCAGCAGCCACGCAGGGGGAGGGGCAGAGACCCAGTACTTC. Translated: CASSHAGGGAETQYF.

The CDR3 protein is CASSLVGGRVDAQHF. The CDR3 coding sequence is TGTGCCAGCAGCTTAGTTGGGGGCAGGGTGGACGCCCAGCATTTT. This sequence joins TRBV7-8 and TRBJ1-5; D is possibly TRBD1 (6 bases). The length of the CDR3 is 15 residues. The germline gives CDR1 SGHVS, CDR2 FQNEAQ. Trimming took off 1 base at V and 11 bases at J, with 18 bases between the two ends. Based on the CDR3 plus reference TRBV7-8 and TRBJ1-5, the full variable domain is GAGVSQSPRYKVAKRGQDVALRCDPISGHVSLFWYQQALGQGPEFLTYFQNEAQLDKSGLPSDRFFAERPEGSVSTLKIQRTQQEDSAVYLCASSLVGGRVDAQHFGDGTRLSIL.

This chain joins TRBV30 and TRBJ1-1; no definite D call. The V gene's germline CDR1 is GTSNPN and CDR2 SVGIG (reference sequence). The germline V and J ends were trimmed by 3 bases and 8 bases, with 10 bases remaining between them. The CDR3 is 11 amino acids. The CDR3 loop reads CAWSILSEAFF. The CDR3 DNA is TGTGCCTGGAGCATTCTCTCCGAAGCTTTCTTT. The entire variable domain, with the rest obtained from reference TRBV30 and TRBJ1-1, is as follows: SQTIHQWPATLVQPVGSPLSLECTVEGTSNPNLYWYRQAAGRGLQLLFYSVGIGQISSEVPQNLSASRPQDRQFILSSKKLLLSDSGFYLCAWSILSEAFFGQGTRLTVV.

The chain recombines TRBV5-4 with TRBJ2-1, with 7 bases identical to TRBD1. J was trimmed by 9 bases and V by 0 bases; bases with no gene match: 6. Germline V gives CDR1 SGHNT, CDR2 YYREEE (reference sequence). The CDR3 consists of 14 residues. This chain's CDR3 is CASSLGGGPGEQFF. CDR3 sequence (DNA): TGTGCCAGCAGCTTGGGAGGGGGCCCCGGTGAGCAGTTCTTC.